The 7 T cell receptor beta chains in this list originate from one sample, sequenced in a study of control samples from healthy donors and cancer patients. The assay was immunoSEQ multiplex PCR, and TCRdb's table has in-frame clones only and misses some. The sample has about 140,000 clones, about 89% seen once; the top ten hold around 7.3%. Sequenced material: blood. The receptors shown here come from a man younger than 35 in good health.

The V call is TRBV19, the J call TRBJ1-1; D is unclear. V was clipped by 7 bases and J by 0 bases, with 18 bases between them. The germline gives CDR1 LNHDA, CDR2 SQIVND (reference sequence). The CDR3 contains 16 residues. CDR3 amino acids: CASIGMTLGMNTEAFF. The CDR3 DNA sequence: TGTGCCAGTATCGGGATGACATTAGGGATGAACACTGAAGCTTTCTTT.

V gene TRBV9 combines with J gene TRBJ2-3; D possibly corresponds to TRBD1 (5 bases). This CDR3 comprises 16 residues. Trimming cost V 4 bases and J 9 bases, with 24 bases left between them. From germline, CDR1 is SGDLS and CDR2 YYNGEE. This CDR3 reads CASSPRVRSGANTQYF. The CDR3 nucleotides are TGTGCCAGCAGCCCCAGAGTCCGGAGTGGGGCGAACACGCAGTATTTT. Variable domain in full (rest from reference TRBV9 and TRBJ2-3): DSGVTQTPKHLITATGQRVTLRCSPRSGDLSVYWYQQSLDQGLQFLIQYYNGEERAKGNILERFSAQQFPDLHSELNLSSLELGDSALYFCASSPRVRSGANTQYFGPGTRLTVL.

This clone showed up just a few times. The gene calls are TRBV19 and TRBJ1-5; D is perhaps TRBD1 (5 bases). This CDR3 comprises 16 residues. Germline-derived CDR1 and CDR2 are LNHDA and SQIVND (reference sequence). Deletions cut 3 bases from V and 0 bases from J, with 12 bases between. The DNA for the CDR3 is TGTGCCAGTAGTATCAGGGAAATCAATAGCAATCAGCCCCAGCATTTT. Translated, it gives CASSIREINSNQPQHF.

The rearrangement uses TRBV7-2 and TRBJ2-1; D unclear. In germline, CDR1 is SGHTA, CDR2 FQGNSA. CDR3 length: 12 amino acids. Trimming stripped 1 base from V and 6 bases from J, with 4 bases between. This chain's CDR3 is CASSLVLNEQFF. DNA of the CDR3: TGTGCCAGCAGCTTAGTTCTCAATGAGCAGTTCTTC.

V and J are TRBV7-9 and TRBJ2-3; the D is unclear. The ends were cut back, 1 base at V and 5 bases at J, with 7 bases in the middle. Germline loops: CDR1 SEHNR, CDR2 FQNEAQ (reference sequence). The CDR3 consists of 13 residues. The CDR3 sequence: CASSLVLEDTQYF. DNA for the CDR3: TGTGCCAGCAGCTTAGTACTTGAAGATACGCAGTATTTT.

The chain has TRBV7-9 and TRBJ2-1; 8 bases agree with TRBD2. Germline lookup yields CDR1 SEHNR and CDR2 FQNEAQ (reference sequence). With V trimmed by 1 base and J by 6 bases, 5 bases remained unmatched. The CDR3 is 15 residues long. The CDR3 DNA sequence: TGTGCCAGCAGCTTAGGTGCGGGGGGCCCCAATGAGCAGTTCTTC. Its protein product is CASSLGAGGPNEQFF.

The CDR3, as DNA: TGTGCCAGCAGCTCGGCTGGTAGCGGCTACGAGCAGTACTTC. It specifies CASSSAGSGYEQYF. The gene calls are TRBV7-8 and TRBJ2-7; D possibly corresponds to TRBD2 (6 bases). Germline CDR1 and CDR2: SGHVS and FQNEAQ. V was cut by 4 bases and J by 3 bases, with 13 bases left in between. The length of the CDR3 is 14 residues.